The 25 T cell receptor beta chains in this list originate from one sample, sequenced in a study of lymphopenia after photon versus proton radiotherapy. TCRdb's table, derived via immunoSEQ multiplex PCR, lists solely in-frame clones and lacks some. The sample has 20,000 to 30,000 clones, about 84% seen once; the top ten hold around 20%. The specimen comprised peripheral blood, sampled from a patient treated with proton-based radiotherapy. Receptors originate from an older woman with pancreatic cancer.

This clone was picked up one time. The genes are TRBV5-1 and TRBJ2-2; tentative D call: TRBD2 (6 bases). This CDR3 contains 16 residues. Germline CDR1 SGHRS, CDR2 YFSETQ. V dropped 4 bases and J dropped 4 bases, with 17 bases sitting between them. The CDR3 loop is CASSPQAEGPTGELFF. In DNA, the CDR3 is TGCGCCAGCAGCCCCCAGGCGGAGGGTCCCACCGGGGAGCTGTTTTTT. The full variable domain, in which reference TRBV5-1 and TRBJ2-2 provide the parts outside the CDR3, is KAGVTQTPRYLIKTRGQQVTLSCSPISGHRSVSWYQQTPGQGLQFLFEYFSETQRNKGNFPGRFSGRQFSNSRSEMNVSTLELGDSALYLCASSPQAEGPTGELFFGEGSRLTVL.

This clone has more than one count but fewer than ten. The chain combines TRBV5-2 with TRBJ1-2. TRBV5-2 is a pseudogene. The CDR3 length is 15 residues. CDR3: CASSFSAGSNYGYTF. The CDR3 DNA is TGTGCCAGCAGCTTTTCGGCAGGGAGCAACTATGGCTACACCTTC.

In this sample, this clone turned up once. The chain carries TRBV5-4 and TRBJ1-2; D possibly corresponds to TRBD1 (6 bases). V lost 0 bases to trimming and J lost 6 bases, with 6 bases between them. Germline V gene lookup returns CDR1 SGHNT and CDR2 YYREEE (reference sequence). CDR3 length: 12 amino acids. The CDR3 protein is CASSLGTDGYTF. The CDR3 DNA reads TGTGCCAGCAGCTTGGGGACAGATGGCTACACCTTC.

The chain is built from TRBV27 and TRBJ2-3, with D uncertain. This CDR3 comprises 16 residues. CDR1 is MNHEY and CDR2 is SMNVEV in the germline V gene (reference sequence). Trimming left V 0 bases short and J 0 bases short, with 10 bases between. DNA for the CDR3: TGTGCCAGCAGTTTATCGGGCACTTGGAGCACAGATACGCAGTATTTT. The encoded protein is CASSLSGTWSTDTQYF.

This clone occurred a few times. V gene TRBV7-8 combines with J gene TRBJ2-1; TRBD1 is a possible D gene (6 bases). The CDR3 spans 15 residues. Trimming cost V 1 base and J 5 bases, with 12 bases left between them. Germline V CDR1 and CDR2: SGHVS, FQNEAQ. DNA of the CDR3: TGTGCCAGCAGCTTAGACGAAGGGGGTAACAATGAGCAGTTCTTC. It translates to CASSLDEGGNNEQFF.

The rearrangement uses TRBV10-1 and TRBJ2-7; TRBD1 matches at 7 bases. Germline-derived CDR1 and CDR2 are WNHNN and SYGVQD (reference sequence). The length of the CDR3 is 15 residues. V lost 3 bases to trimming and J lost 3 bases; unmatched junction nucleotides: 8. DNA for the CDR3: TGCGCCAGCAGTGATAGTCCAGGGGGAAACTACGAGCAGTACTTC. It is translated as CASSDSPGGNYEQYF.

This rearrangement joins TRBV7-8 to TRBJ1-5, with D possibly matching TRBD1 (6 bases). This CDR3 spans 17 amino acids. The V gene's germline CDR1 is SGHVS and CDR2 FQNEAQ. V was shortened by 3 bases and J by 4 bases, with 19 bases between the two germline ends. In DNA form, the CDR3 reads TGTGCCAGCAGCTTGAACGGGGGCAATCTAGGGAATCAGCCCCAGCATTTT. Translated: CASSLNGGNLGNQPQHF.

This sequence joins TRBV30 and TRBJ1-4; 11 bases map to TRBD1. Germline V gene sequence: CDR1 GTSNPN, CDR2 SVGIG (reference sequence). The CDR3 length is 14 residues. After removal of 2 bases from V and 5 bases from J, the junction contained 1 base not matched to a gene. The CDR3 is CAWSRDRGNEKLFF. DNA for the CDR3: TGTGCCTGGAGTAGGGACAGGGGGAATGAAAAACTGTTTTTT. Full variable domain (remainder filled in from reference TRBV30 and TRBJ1-4): SQTIHQWPATLVQPVGSPLSLECTVEGTSNPNLYWYRQAAGRGLQLLFYSVGIGQISSEVPQNLSASRPQDRQFILSSKKLLLSDSGFYLCAWSRDRGNEKLFFGSGTQLSVL.

V gene TRBV5-6 combines with J gene TRBJ2-7; D not resolved. The germline V gene has CDR1 SGHDT and CDR2 YYEEEE. This CDR3 spans 12 amino acids. Deletions cut 2 bases from V and 6 bases from J, with 9 bases between. The CDR3 nucleotides read TGTGCCAGCAGCTTCGTAGATTTCGAGCAGTACTTC. Translation: CASSFVDFEQYF.

The chain combines TRBV5-1 with TRBJ2-1; 8 bases are shared with TRBD1. The CDR3 extends over 16 amino acids. The germline CDR1 and CDR2 sequences are SGHRS and YFSETQ. Trimming took 0 bases from V and 3 from J; bases not matched to a gene: 5. The CDR3 DNA reads as TGCGCCAGCAGCTTGGCGGAGACAGGGGACTACAATGAGCAGTTCTTC. Amino acid sequence: CASSLAETGDYNEQFF. The full variable domain, in which reference TRBV5-1 and TRBJ2-1 provide the parts outside the CDR3, is KAGVTQTPRYLIKTRGQQVTLSCSPISGHRSVSWYQQTPGQGLQFLFEYFSETQRNKGNFPGRFSGRQFSNSRSEMNVSTLELGDSALYLCASSLAETGDYNEQFFGPGTRLTVL.

The genes are TRBV7-9 and TRBJ2-7; D tentatively fits TRBD1 or TRBD2 (5 bases each). The CDR3 has 15 residues. In germline, CDR1 is SEHNR, CDR2 FQNEAQ (reference sequence). V gave up 2 bases and J gave up 2 bases, with 13 bases separating them. The CDR3: CASSLLSWGTYEQYF. The CDR3 DNA sequence: TGTGCCAGCAGCTTATTGTCTTGGGGGACCTACGAGCAGTACTTC.

V is TRBV6-5 and J is TRBJ2-1; perhaps TRBD2 as D (5 bases). The CDR3 totals 15 residues. Germline CDR1 reads MNHEY; CDR2 reads SVGAGI. V was cut by 0 bases and J by 2 bases, with 8 bases left in between. The CDR3 reads CASSYSGAAYNEQFF. The CDR3 DNA reads TGTGCCAGCAGTTACTCGGGAGCAGCCTACAATGAGCAGTTCTTC.

The rearrangement joins TRBV19 to TRBJ2-6; either TRBD1 or TRBD2 may supply D (5 bases each). Per the germline V gene, CDR1 is LNHDA and CDR2 is SQIVND (reference sequence). V lost 7 bases to trimming and J lost 2 bases, with 15 bases between them. The CDR3 has 16 residues. CDR3 region: CASMGTLIAGANVLTF. The CDR3, as DNA: TGTGCCAGTATGGGGACGTTAATCGCTGGGGCCAACGTCCTGACTTTC.

The chain uses TRBV9 and TRBJ2-1; 12 positions match TRBD2. This CDR3 region has 15 residues. J was trimmed by 7 bases and V by 3 bases; bases with no gene match: 5. Per the germline V gene, CDR1 is SGDLS and CDR2 is YYNGEE. The CDR3 here is CASSAAGTSGNEQFF. The CDR3 DNA follows: TGTGCCAGCAGCGCCGCCGGGACTAGCGGGAATGAGCAGTTCTTC.

The chain combines TRBV27 with TRBJ2-5, with 16 bases aligning to TRBD2. Per the germline V gene, CDR1 is MNHEY and CDR2 is SMNVEV (reference sequence). V dropped 7 bases and J dropped 7; count of bases not matched to a gene: 9. The CDR3 sequence is 16 residues long. CDR3 nucleotides: TGTGCCAGCAAACCTCCGGGACTAGCGGGAGGGGGGACCCAGTACTTC. Amino acid sequence: CASKPPGLAGGGTQYF.

For the CDR3, the DNA is TGTGCCAGCAGCTCCCTTACAACTAGCGTAGAAAGGGAGCAGTTCTTC. This codes for CASSSLTTSVEREQFF. The chain links TRBV7-9 to TRBJ2-1; 7 positions agree with TRBD2. The CDR3 totals 16 residues. V shed 4 bases, J shed 10 bases, and the junction held 16 bases outside the gene matches. The V gene's germline CDR1 is SEHNR and CDR2 FQNEAQ (reference sequence).

This chain links TRBV5-1 with TRBJ1-2; 10 bases align to TRBD1. CDR1 is SGHRS and CDR2 is YFSETQ in the germline V gene. This CDR3 has 17 amino acids. V shed 4 bases, J shed 2 bases, and the junction held 11 bases outside the gene matches. CDR3 DNA sequence: TGCGCCAGCAGCCCCGGGATGCTGACAGGGGGCAACTATGGCTACACCTTC. This translates into CASSPGMLTGGNYGYTF.

The V gene is TRBV30, the J gene TRBJ2-3, with TRBD1 matching over 10 bases. Germline V CDR1 and CDR2: GTSNPN, SVGIG (reference sequence). The CDR3 length is 15 residues. With 2 bases clipped from V and 0 bases from J, the junction kept 2 bases outside the gene matches. Here the CDR3 DNA reads TGTGCCTGGAGTAAGGACAGGGGGAGCACAGATACGCAGTATTTT. This sequence encodes CAWSKDRGSTDTQYF.

The rearrangement links TRBV4-2 to TRBJ1-3; weak D call: TRBD1 (5 bases). The CDR3 totals 16 residues. The germline V gene encodes CDR1 LGHNA and CDR2 YNFKEQ. With 6 bases removed from V and 0 bases from J, the gap between germline ends came to 15 bases. CDR3 in amino acids: CASSSGTSSSGNTIYF. The DNA of the CDR3 is TGTGCCAGCAGTTCCGGGACGTCGAGCTCTGGAAACACCATATATTTT.

The V call is TRBV18, the J call TRBJ2-1, with a weak D call TRBD1 (7 bases). The germline V gene has CDR1 KGHSH and CDR2 LQKENI. V dropped 5 bases and J dropped 7 bases, with 12 bases sitting between them. The CDR3 is 13 amino acids. CDR3 DNA: TGTGCCAGCTCAGTCCAGGGGGGTAATGAGCAGTTCTTC. Translating it yields CASSVQGGNEQFF.

In nucleotides, the CDR3 is TGTGCCAGCAGCGGCGGGGGACAGACTAATTCACCCCTCCACTTT. This gives the protein CASSGGGQTNSPLHF. V is TRBV7-2 and J is TRBJ1-6; 7 bases are a match to TRBD1. With V trimmed by 5 bases and J by 6 bases, 7 bases remained unmatched. This CDR3 comprises 15 residues. Germline CDR1 reads SGHTA; CDR2 reads FQGNSA.

The rearrangement joins TRBV7-2 to TRBJ1-2; 9 bases align to TRBD1. The CDR3 runs 14 residues. Germline V lookup: CDR1 SGHTA, CDR2 FQGNSA. The junction had 5 bases not matched to a gene; V was cut back by 1 base and J by 8 bases. The CDR3 DNA is TGTGCCAGCAGCTTAGTTACAGGGGGCGGAGGCTACACCTTC. This gives the protein CASSLVTGGGGYTF.

This sequence joins TRBV5-1 and TRBJ2-2, with 7 nucleotides matching TRBD1. The CDR3 has 15 amino acids. The V gene end was trimmed by 4 bases and the J gene end by 3 bases; junction bases not matched to a gene: 6. The germline CDR1 and CDR2 sequences are SGHRS and YFSETQ. As DNA, the CDR3 is TGCGCCAGCAGCCTCGGACAGGCCTACACCGGGGAGCTGTTTTTT. It translates to CASSLGQAYTGELFF.

The chain couples TRBV19 to TRBJ2-4; D not certain. Trimming took off 3 bases at V and 1 base at J, with 16 bases between the two ends. The CDR3 loop spans 17 amino acids. Germline CDR1 LNHDA, CDR2 SQIVND (reference sequence). Here the CDR3 DNA reads TGTGCCAGTAGTATTCTGTTTCCGTCTTCGGCCAAAAACATTCAGTACTTC. Protein sequence: CASSILFPSSAKNIQYF.

The V and J genes are TRBV27 and TRBJ2-7; D uncertain. With 0 bases removed from V and 2 bases from J, the gap between germline ends came to 11 bases. CDR3 length: 15 amino acids. The germline V gene encodes CDR1 MNHEY and CDR2 SMNVEV (reference sequence). DNA of the CDR3: TGTGCCAGCAGTTTATCTGCACGAAAGCCCTACGAGCAGTACTTC. Encoded protein: CASSLSARKPYEQYF.